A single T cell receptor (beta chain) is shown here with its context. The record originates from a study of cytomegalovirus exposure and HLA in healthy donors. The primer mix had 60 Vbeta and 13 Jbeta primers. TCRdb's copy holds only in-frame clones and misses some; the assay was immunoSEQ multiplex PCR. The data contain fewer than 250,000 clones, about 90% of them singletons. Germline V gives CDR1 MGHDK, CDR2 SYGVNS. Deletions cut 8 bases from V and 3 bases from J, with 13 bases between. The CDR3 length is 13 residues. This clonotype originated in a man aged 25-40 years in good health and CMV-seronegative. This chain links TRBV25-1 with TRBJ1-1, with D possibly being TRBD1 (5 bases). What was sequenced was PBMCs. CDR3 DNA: TGTGCCAGCCGTTCAGGAGGGGACACTGAAGCTTTCTTT. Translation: CASRSGGDTEAFF.